The entry that follows covers one T cell receptor (beta chain) sequence. Clones were sequenced by immunoSEQ multiplex PCR, and TCRdb holds only the in-frame ones, with some missing. The data show about 130,000 clones, with 85% to 95% seen just once and about 9% held by the top ten. The data were taken from a study of control samples from healthy donors and cancer patients. The CDR3 is made up of 15 amino acids. Germline loops: CDR1 SGHNT, CDR2 YYREEE (reference sequence). Trimming took 0 bases from V and 4 from J, leaving 8 bases between them. The chain has TRBV5-4 and TRBJ1-6; D may be TRBD1 (5 bases). This sequence originates from a man aged 18 to 30 in good health. What was sequenced was blood. The CDR3 loop reads CASSLEGAYNSPLHF. The DNA of the CDR3 is TGTGCCAGCAGCTTGGAAGGGGCTTATAATTCACCCCTCCACTTT.